This T cell receptor (beta chain) is from a study of blood T cells in healthy people across ages. Overall study results and limits: Both higher diversity and more naive CD4+ cells marked long-lived donors when set against aged donors.

A remark on this clonotype: As yet, its antigen is unknown.

V was shortened by 6 bases and J by 5 bases, with 19 bases between the two germline ends. The CDR3 contains 14 residues. CDR1 is DFQATT and CDR2 is SNEGSKA in the germline V gene (reference sequence). A second about 7 to 11 cycle PCR used barcoded and J-beta primers. Each single sample gave us at least 2.5 million CDR3-containing paired-end reads. Each CDR3 protein is one row after TCRdb ran MiXCR on the 5' RACE reads. The data hold some 1.6 million distinct CDR3 sequences, with around 35% observed a single time. This receptor was identified in a young woman in good health. This chain links TRBV20-1 with TRBJ2-5; tentatively, D is TRBD1 (6 bases). The sequencing sample was made of blood. DNA for the CDR3: TGCAGTGCCGCCTTGGCAGGGGTAGCGGAGACCCAGTACTTC. Protein: CSAALAGVAETQYF.